The sequence of this T cell receptor beta chain was determined in a study of cytomegalovirus exposure and HLA in healthy donors. As for the study in general: Earlier findings included roughly 120 million unique TCR beta sequences obtained from about 179 million T cells. Within the Caucasian-associated ancestry cluster were 81% of the approximately 400 genotyped donors.

Remarks on this clone: Its antigen is not identified.

Findings of the study overall: It was reported that TCR beta sequences correctly inferred the HLA-A and HLA-B alleles for most subjects.

The PCR employed 60 Vbeta primers together with 13 Jbeta primers. The assay was immunoSEQ multiplex PCR, and TCRdb's table has in-frame clones only and misses some. The table lists some 140,000 clones, roughly four fifths of them singletons, with around 9.1% in the top ten. The sequence was collected from a woman aged 50 to 65 in good health and CMV-seropositive. Sequenced material: PBMCs.

CDR3 sequence reads: CASSQPAGGPGTQYF. CDR3 sequence (DNA): TGTGCCAGCAGCCAACCAGCGGGGGGCCCGGGGACCCAGTACTTC. The chain uses TRBV14 and TRBJ2-5, with TRBD2 identical over 9 bases. The CDR3 consists of 15 residues. The junction had 8 bases not matched to a gene; V was cut back by 2 bases and J by 7 bases. CDR1 is SGHDN, CDR2 FVKESK, per germline.